This T cell receptor beta chain was sequenced for a study of blood T cell repertoires in COVID-19. The CDR3 has 15 residues. The germline V gene has CDR1 KGHDR and CDR2 SFDVKD. J lost 7 bases, V lost 8 bases, and 13 bases had no gene match. Clones were sequenced by immunoSEQ multiplex PCR, and TCRdb holds only the in-frame ones, with some missing. Among 95,000 to 110,000 clones, approximately 86% were seen once, and the ten largest hold around 3.2%. Sequenced input: peripheral blood. V and J are TRBV24-1 and TRBJ2-1, with 7 bases lining up with TRBD1. The TCR sequence derives from a human donor in a cohort sampled during active COVID-19. CDR3 protein: CATTTTGAKGNEQFF. The CDR3, as DNA: TGTGCCACCACTACTACAGGGGCTAAAGGGAATGAGCAGTTCTTC.